These 17 T cell receptor beta chains share one sample of origin, sequenced in a study of response to subunit inactivated influenza vaccine. TCRdb processed the RT-PCR reads anew with MiXCR; each CDR3 protein has one entry. The sample has about 800,000 distinct CDR3 sequences, 21% seen once. The sample here was PBMCs from blood, taken around 5 days after vaccination. These receptors were taken from a man aged 50-60 years who received an inactivated influenza vaccine.

This clonotype was counted a few times. The chain joins TRBV5-1 to TRBJ2-3, with 8 nucleotides matching TRBD2. Germline loops: CDR1 SGHRS, CDR2 YFSETQ. The CDR3 runs 16 residues. Trimming took 3 bases from V and 0 from J; bases not matched to a gene: 6. CDR3 in amino acids: CASSSLGLESTDTQYF. DNA for the CDR3: TGCGCCAGCAGCTCCCTGGGACTAGAAAGCACAGATACGCAGTATTTT. The variable domain in full, completed from reference TRBV5-1 and TRBJ2-3, reads KAGVTQTPRYLIKTRGQQVTLSCSPISGHRSVSWYQQTPGQGLQFLFEYFSETQRNKGNFPGRFSGRQFSNSRSEMNVSTLELGDSALYLCASSSLGLESTDTQYFGPGTRLTVL.

This clonotype was detected only a few times. The rearrangement joins TRBV10-3 to TRBJ2-7; D is unresolved. V was cut by 0 bases and J by 4 bases, with 13 bases left in between. This CDR3 contains 15 residues. The germline V gene has CDR1 ENHRY and CDR2 SYGVKD. For the CDR3, the DNA is TGTGCCATCAGTGAGTCGTCCCTGATAGGTTACGAGCAGTACTTC. Protein: CAISESSLIGYEQYF.

The rearrangement joins TRBV7-2 to TRBJ2-1; TRBD2 matches at 11 bases. CDR1 is SGHTA and CDR2 is FQGNSA in the germline V gene. The CDR3 is 16 residues long. With V trimmed by 5 bases and J by 3 bases, 6 bases remained unmatched. As DNA, the CDR3 is TGTGCCAGCAGCCCCCCTAGCGGGAGGATCTACAATGAGCAGTTCTTC. Translation: CASSPPSGRIYNEQFF.

This clonotype was found a few times. The J gene is TRBJ2-3, the V gene TRBV5-1, with D perhaps TRBD1 (5 bases). Trimming stripped 0 bases from V and 6 bases from J, with 14 bases between. CDR1 is SGHRS and CDR2 is YFSETQ in the germline V gene. This CDR3 region has 15 residues. The CDR3 DNA is TGCGCCAGCAGCTTGGCCCGGACACCGCAGGATACGCAGTATTTT. The encoded protein is CASSLARTPQDTQYF.

The chain combines TRBV6-5 with TRBJ2-7, with D perhaps matching TRBD1 (5 bases). The germline gives CDR1 MNHEY, CDR2 SVGAGI. The ends were cut back, 0 bases at V and 4 bases at J, with 13 bases in the middle. The CDR3 sequence is 15 residues long. CDR3 sequence: CASSYSGWGWYEQYF. CDR3 in DNA: TGTGCCAGCAGTTACTCGGGGTGGGGCTGGTACGAGCAGTACTTC.

The V call is TRBV7-3, the J call TRBJ2-2; D possibly corresponds to TRBD2 (6 bases). CDR3 length: 13 amino acids. Germline V gene sequence: CDR1 SGHTA, CDR2 FQGTGA. The V end lost 5 bases, the J end lost 9 bases, and 13 bases lay between the germline ends. The CDR3 DNA is TGTGCCAGCAGCCCGACTAGTAACCGGGAGCTGTTTTTT. This translates into CASSPTSNRELFF.

The chain has TRBV10-3 and TRBJ1-6; D unclear. The CDR3 extends over 15 amino acids. Per germline, CDR1 ENHRY and CDR2 SYGVKD. Trimming took 0 bases from V and 7 from J, leaving 10 bases between them. CDR3 in amino acids: CAISESRQQNSPLHF. The CDR3 DNA follows: TGTGCCATCAGTGAGTCGAGGCAGCAAAATTCACCCCTCCACTTT.

This chain uses TRBV28 with TRBJ1-2; tentative D call: TRBD1 (6 bases). Germline CDR1 reads MDHEN; CDR2 reads SYDVKM. V was clipped by 7 bases and J by 2 bases, with 17 bases between them. The CDR3 runs to 15 residues. Here the CDR3 DNA reads TGTGCCAGCAATCTATCGGGGGGGCCCAACTATGGCTACACCTTC. This sequence encodes CASNLSGGPNYGYTF.

J is TRBJ1-5 and V is TRBV15; perhaps TRBD1 as D (5 bases). With 1 base removed from V and 16 bases from J, the gap between germline ends came to 14 bases. This CDR3 contains 12 residues. CDR1 is LNHNV, CDR2 YYDKDF, per germline (reference sequence). The chain's CDR3 is CATSRGSQGRHF. DNA of the CDR3: TGTGCCACCAGCAGAGGATCCCAGGGCCGACATTTT.

The chain carries TRBV12-3 or TRBV12-4 and TRBJ2-6; D is unresolved. The CDR3 covers 17 residues. With 2 bases removed from V and 2 bases from J, the gap between germline ends came to 13 bases. The CDR3 spells CASSLLGMSTGANVLTF. The CDR3 DNA sequence: TGTGCCAGCAGTTTACTGGGGATGAGCACTGGGGCCAACGTCCTGACTTTC.

J is TRBJ2-5 and V is TRBV4-3; no reliable D call. Germline CDR1 is LGHNA and CDR2 is YSLEER. The V end was cut by 1 base, the J end by 5 bases, with 14 bases between. CDR3 size: 15 residues. CDR3 sequence: CASSQVFHPGETQYF. In DNA form, the CDR3 reads TGCGCCAGCAGCCAAGTCTTCCATCCTGGGGAGACCCAGTACTTC.

The V gene is TRBV30, the J gene TRBJ2-1, with D possibly being TRBD2 (5 bases). CDR3 length: 11 amino acids. V was cut by 2 bases and J by 8 bases, with 7 bases left in between. From germline, CDR1 is GTSNPN and CDR2 SVGIG (reference sequence). CDR3 sequence reads: CAWSPGYEQFF. Here the CDR3 DNA reads TGTGCCTGGAGTCCGGGGTATGAGCAGTTCTTC.

This clonotype has ten or more counts. The rearrangement links TRBV20-1 to TRBJ2-5; 12 bases fit TRBD2. From germline, CDR1 is DFQATT and CDR2 SNEGSKA (reference sequence). The trim removed 7 bases at V and 2 bases at J, leaving 2 bases unmatched. CDR3 length equals 13 residues. DNA of the CDR3: TGCAGTGGGACTAGCGGGGTACAAGAGACCCAGTACTTC. It codes for CSGTSGVQETQYF.

This CDR3 reads CASSTGTMDYTIYF. CDR3 DNA: TGTGCCAGCAGCACCGGGACGATGGATTACACCATATATTTT. The chain has TRBV5-6 and TRBJ1-3; D possibly corresponds to TRBD1 (5 bases). This CDR3 is built from 14 residues. The V and J ends lost 4 bases and 8 bases respectively, with 16 bases between them. Germline V gives CDR1 SGHDT, CDR2 YYEEEE.

A few counts support this clonotype. CDR3 bases: TGTGCCAGCAGCCAAGGACGGTTTTCCTACAATGAGCAGTTCTTC. As protein: CASSQGRFSYNEQFF. The chain carries TRBV14 and TRBJ2-1; no firm D call. This CDR3 is 15 amino acids long. Trimming left V 1 base short and J 1 base short, with 8 bases between. Germline assignment: CDR1 SGHDN and CDR2 FVKESK.

The chain is built from TRBV12-3 or TRBV12-4 and TRBJ2-1, with TRBD1 as a possible D gene (6 bases). The V gene lost 3 bases and the J gene lost 0 bases, with 12 bases spanning the gap. CDR3 length equals 16 residues. The CDR3 loop is CASSLERGNSYNEQFF. In nucleotides, the CDR3 is TGTGCCAGCAGTTTGGAAAGGGGGAACTCCTACAATGAGCAGTTCTTC.

A note on this clonotype: Mismatch with germline at one junction end may stem from a read error. The V call is TRBV2, the J call TRBJ2-2, with D hard to call. Germline V gene lookup returns CDR1 SNHLY and CDR2 FYNNEI. The CDR3 length is 18 residues. Written as DNA, the CDR3 is TGTACCAGCAGTTCGCCCGAGTTTGAAGGGATAGACACCGGGGAGCTGTTTTTT. It is translated as CTSSSPEFEGIDTGELFF.